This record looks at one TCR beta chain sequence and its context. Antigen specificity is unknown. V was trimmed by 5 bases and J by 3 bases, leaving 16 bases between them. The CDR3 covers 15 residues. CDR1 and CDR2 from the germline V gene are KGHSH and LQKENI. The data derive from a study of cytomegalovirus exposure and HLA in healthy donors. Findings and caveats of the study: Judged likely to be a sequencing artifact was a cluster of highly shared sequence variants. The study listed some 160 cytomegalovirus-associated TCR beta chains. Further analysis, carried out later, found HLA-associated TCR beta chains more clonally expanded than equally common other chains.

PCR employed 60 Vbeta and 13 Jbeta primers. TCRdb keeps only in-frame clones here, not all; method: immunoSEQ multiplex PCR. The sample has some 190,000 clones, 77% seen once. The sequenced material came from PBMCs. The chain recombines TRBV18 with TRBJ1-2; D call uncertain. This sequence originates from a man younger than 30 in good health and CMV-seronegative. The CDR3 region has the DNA TGTGCCAGCTCAGCCCAGTCAGGATTGGACTATGGCTACACCTTC. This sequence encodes CASSAQSGLDYGYTF. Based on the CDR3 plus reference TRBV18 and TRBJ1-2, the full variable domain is NAGVMQNPRHLVRRRGQEARLRCSPMKGHSHVYWYRQLPEEGLKFMVYLQKENIIDESGMPKERFSAEFPKEGPSILRIQQVVRGDSAAYFCASSAQSGLDYGYTFGSGTRLTVV.